A single sample is the source of the 30 T cell receptor beta chains below, sequenced in a study of patients and donors after allogeneic stem cell transplantation. In TCRdb, the RT-PCR reads were re-called with MiXCR into one record per CDR3 protein. The sample has 800,000 to 1,000,000 distinct CDR3 sequences; about 20% are singletons. The source material was blood, either unsorted or a sorted T cell fraction (not recorded which). These receptors all come from a human donor who was either an allogeneic HSCT recipient or a stem cell or donor lymphocyte infusion donor (not recorded which). It is not recorded whose cells these are; they may come from a transplant donor.

This clonotype was counted a few times. The J gene is TRBJ1-6, the V gene TRBV6-1, with D tentatively TRBD1 (5 bases). The germline gives CDR1 MNHNS, CDR2 SASEGT. Trimming left V 6 bases short and J 7 bases short, with 28 bases between. This CDR3 is built from 19 residues. For the CDR3, the DNA is TGTGCCAGCAGCGGGAACTGGGAGGGGCCCCTTCTCCTCAATTCACCCCTCCACTTT. Amino acid sequence: CASSGNWEGPLLLNSPLHF.

The sample holds a few counts of this clonotype. The chain has TRBV7-2 and TRBJ1-5; D uncertain. This CDR3 is 16 amino acids long. The germline V and J ends were trimmed by 0 bases and 0 bases, with 9 bases remaining between them. CDR1 SGHTA and CDR2 FQGNSA come from the germline V gene. The CDR3 is CASSLASRNSNQPQHF. The CDR3 DNA reads as TGTGCCAGCAGCTTAGCCTCGCGGAATAGCAATCAGCCCCAGCATTTT.

J is TRBJ2-7 and V is TRBV5-1; 7 bases agree with TRBD2. J lost 2 bases, V lost 2 bases, and 7 bases had no gene match. This CDR3 comprises 15 residues. The germline gives CDR1 SGHRS, CDR2 YFSETQ. The DNA for the CDR3 is TGCGCCAGCAGCTTAGCGTCTAGCGGAACCTACGAGCAGTACTTC. As protein: CASSLASSGTYEQYF.

V gene TRBV5-1 combines with J gene TRBJ2-3, with 8 positions matching TRBD1. V was clipped by 4 bases and J by 8 bases; unmatched bases: 9. Germline assignment: CDR1 SGHRS and CDR2 YFSETQ. CDR3 size: 14 residues. The CDR3 here is CASSIRGQESTQYF. The CDR3 region has the DNA TGCGCCAGCAGCATCAGGGGGCAAGAGTCTACGCAGTATTTT.

This clonotype appeared a few times. The V and J genes are TRBV3-1 and TRBJ2-2; possibly TRBD2 for D (5 bases). The ends were cut back, 3 bases at V and 5 bases at J, with 13 bases in the middle. Per germline, CDR1 LGHDT and CDR2 YNNKEL (reference sequence). This CDR3 region has 15 residues. The CDR3 nucleotides read TGTGCCAGCAGCCACCCACGGCGGGTTACCGGGGAGCTGTTTTTT. It codes for CASSHPRRVTGELFF.

The chain joins TRBV12-3 or TRBV12-4 to TRBJ1-2; no definite D call. CDR3 length: 15 amino acids. V was pared by 3 bases and J by 4 bases, with 15 bases between. CDR3 nucleotide sequence: TGTGCCAGCAGTTTCCCGGACGGAGGTTTCTATGGCTACACCTTC. Its protein product is CASSFPDGGFYGYTF.

This clonotype was recorded many times. This chain connects TRBV7-3 to TRBJ1-5; D unresolved. V was pared by 0 bases and J by 1 base, with 1 base between. The CDR3 length is 13 residues. Germline V gene sequence: CDR1 SGHTA, CDR2 FQGTGA. The CDR3 loop is CASSLTSNQPQHF. The CDR3 nucleotides read TGTGCCAGCAGCTTAACCAGCAATCAGCCCCAGCATTTT.

The table lists this clonotype with a few counts. The chain recombines TRBV9 with TRBJ2-7, with TRBD1 matching over 7 bases. Germline CDR1 is SGDLS and CDR2 is YYNGEE. The length of the CDR3 is 15 residues. V shed 0 bases and J 1 base; nucleotides not matched to a gene: 4. CDR3 sequence: CASSVGQGDSYEQYF. CDR3 nucleotides: TGTGCCAGCAGCGTAGGCCAGGGGGATTCCTACGAGCAGTACTTC.

V and J are TRBV11-2 and TRBJ2-1; 13 bases align to TRBD2. With V trimmed by 5 bases and J by 1 base, 11 bases remained unmatched. CDR3 length: 19 residues. Germline-derived CDR1 and CDR2 are SGHAT and FQNNGV. The CDR3 nucleotides are TGTGCCAGCAGCACCCCGCGGACTAGCGGGAGTAGGTCCTACAATGAGCAGTTCTTC. This translates into CASSTPRTSGSRSYNEQFF.

This chain uses TRBV7-9 with TRBJ1-4, with D tentatively TRBD1 (6 bases). CDR1 is SEHNR, CDR2 FQNEAQ, per germline (reference sequence). Trimming removed 2 bases at V and 3 bases at J, with 10 bases between. The CDR3 sequence is 15 residues long. The CDR3 DNA sequence: TGTGCCAGCAGCTTAAAGACAGGCTCTAATGAAAAACTGTTTTTT. Residues: CASSLKTGSNEKLFF.

V usage is TRBV28 and J usage is TRBJ2-1, with D possibly TRBD1 on 6 matching bases. This CDR3 comprises 12 residues. Trimming took off 5 bases at V and 9 bases at J, with 11 bases between the two ends. Germline V gene data show CDR1 as MDHEN and CDR2 as SYDVKM. As DNA, the CDR3 is TGTGCCAGCAGTCCAAACAGGGCTGAGCAGTTCTTC. It codes for CASSPNRAEQFF.

This clonotype was counted between two and nine times. In DNA form, the CDR3 reads TGTGCCAGCTCACCACCGGGGGGTATGCCAGATACGCAGTATTTT. Protein product: CASSPPGGMPDTQYF. This chain joins TRBV18 and TRBJ2-3; possibly TRBD2 for D (6 bases). The CDR3 runs to 15 residues. Germline-derived CDR1 and CDR2 are KGHSH and LQKENI. Trimming removed 0 bases at V and 4 bases at J, with 11 bases between.

This clonotype has just a few counts. The chain uses TRBV29-1 and TRBJ1-1; 10 bases fit TRBD1. CDR3 length: 13 residues. The trim removed 4 bases at V and 2 bases at J, leaving 1 base unmatched. Per germline, CDR1 SQVTM and CDR2 ANQGSEA. CDR3 DNA sequence: TGCAGCGTTGGGGACAGGGGAAACACTGAAGCTTTCTTT. Translating it yields CSVGDRGNTEAFF.

In DNA, the CDR3 is TGTGCCAGCAGCTTAGAAATGGGGAGCTATGGCTACACCTTC. Amino acids: CASSLEMGSYGYTF. The V gene is TRBV7-9, the J gene TRBJ1-2, with D unresolved. There are 14 residues in the CDR3. Germline-derived CDR1 and CDR2 are SEHNR and FQNEAQ (reference sequence). Trimming shortened V by 1 base and J by 4 bases, and 10 bases separated the two germline ends. The variable domain in full, with the rest retrieved from reference TRBV7-9 and TRBJ1-2, is DTGVSQNPRHKITKRGQNVTFRCDPISEHNRLYWYRQTLGQGPEFLTYFQNEAQLEKSRLLSDRFSAERPKGSFSTLEIQRTEQGDSAMYLCASSLEMGSYGYTFGSGTRLTVV.

The CDR3: CASNGQGNTEAFF. The CDR3 bases are TGCGCCAGCAACGGGCAGGGGAACACTGAAGCTTTCTTT. The V call is TRBV5-1, the J call TRBJ1-1; D possibly corresponds to TRBD1 (5 bases). The CDR3 is 13 residues long. Trimming cost V 6 bases and J 1 base, with 10 bases left between them. CDR1 and CDR2 from the germline V gene are SGHRS and YFSETQ.

This clonotype was seen a handful of times. V is TRBV20-1 and J is TRBJ1-5; TRBD1 matches at 10 bases. The length of the CDR3 is 16 residues. V trimming: 0 bases; J trimming: 0 bases; junction bases outside the gene matches: 2. Germline V gene sequence: CDR1 DFQATT, CDR2 SNEGSKA (reference sequence). DNA for the CDR3: TGCAGTGCTAGAGACGACAGGGGGCTTAGCAATCAGCCCCAGCATTTT. This sequence encodes CSARDDRGLSNQPQHF.

The V call is TRBV7-9, the J call TRBJ2-7, with TRBD1 matching over 7 bases. Trimming removed 5 bases from V and 3 bases from J; junction bases left unmatched: 16. The length of the CDR3 is 17 residues. CDR1 SEHNR and CDR2 FQNEAQ come from the germline V gene (reference sequence). The CDR3 nucleotides read TGTGCCAGCAGCCCGCACCATCTCGGGACAGCAGTCTACGAGCAGTACTTC. It is translated as CASSPHHLGTAVYEQYF.

A few counts support this clonotype. The chain has TRBV3-1 and TRBJ2-2; no clear D. V was cut by 3 bases and J by 2 bases, with 7 bases left in between. The CDR3 spans 14 residues. Germline V gives CDR1 LGHDT, CDR2 YNNKEL (reference sequence). CDR3 in amino acids: CASSQRINTGELFF. The CDR3 DNA reads as TGTGCCAGCAGCCAGCGAATAAACACCGGGGAGCTGTTTTTT.

This clonotype turned up a few times. The V call is TRBV7-8, the J call TRBJ2-7; 9 bases map to TRBD2. The CDR3 is 16 amino acids. Unmatched junction bases numbered 7, after V lost 1 base and J lost 3 bases. Germline-derived CDR1 and CDR2 are SGHVS and FQNEAQ. The CDR3 sequence: CASSLDGGGAFYEQYF. The CDR3 DNA reads TGTGCCAGCAGCTTAGATGGCGGGGGGGCTTTCTACGAGCAGTACTTC.

This clonotype was counted ten times or more. The CDR3 nucleotides are TGTGCCAGCAGCGTTTACGGGGGACAGGGACTCTACGAGCAGTACTTC. Residues: CASSVYGGQGLYEQYF. The chain carries TRBV12-3 or TRBV12-4 and TRBJ2-7, with 9 positions matching TRBD1. This CDR3 region has 16 residues. V shed 6 bases, J shed 3 bases, and the junction held 12 bases outside the gene matches.

J is TRBJ2-3 and V is TRBV10-3, with D possibly matching TRBD2 (6 bases). V lost 3 bases, J lost 4 bases, and 11 bases lay in between. Germline loops: CDR1 ENHRY, CDR2 SYGVKD. The CDR3 extends over 14 amino acids. As DNA, the CDR3 is TGTGCCATCAGTGAAGGGAGGACGGCAGATACGCAGTATTTT. This codes for CAISEGRTADTQYF.

This clonotype has just a few counts. This chain connects TRBV10-3 to TRBJ1-1; TRBD1 agrees at 9 bases. This CDR3 is built from 16 residues. CDR1 is ENHRY and CDR2 is SYGVKD in the germline V gene. The J segment lost 3 bases and the V segment lost 6 bases, leaving 11 bases of the junction unmatched. CDR3 coding DNA: TGTGCCATCAGAATCCACCGGGACAGGGAGGACACTGAAGCTTTCTTT. Protein sequence: CAIRIHRDREDTEAFF.

This clonotype turned up a few times. The chain combines TRBV15 with TRBJ2-4, with D tentatively TRBD2 (6 bases). V shed 5 bases and J shed 4 bases, with 6 bases lying between them. Germline lookup yields CDR1 LNHNV and CDR2 YYDKDF (reference sequence). The CDR3 has 12 residues. The CDR3 nucleotides read TGTGCCACCAGCGGGGGGAAAAACATTCAGTACTTC. Translation gives CATSGGKNIQYF.

This clonotype was detected a few times. V usage is TRBV5-1 and J usage is TRBJ2-3, with TRBD2 matching over 7 bases. Trimming cost V 1 base and J 4 bases; bases outside gene matches: 12. Looked up from germline, CDR1 is SGHRS and CDR2 is YFSETQ. There are 17 residues in the CDR3. The CDR3 DNA follows: TGCGCCAGCAGCTTGAAGCGAGGCGGGAGTGTAGCAGATACGCAGTATTTT. This translates into CASSLKRGGSVADTQYF.

This chain connects TRBV11-2 to TRBJ1-1, with unresolved D. This CDR3 has 13 amino acids. In germline, CDR1 is SGHAT, CDR2 FQNNGV. V was pared by 2 bases and J by 3 bases, with 7 bases between. CDR3 nucleotide sequence: TGTGCCAGCAGCTTAATACATCACACTGAAGCTTTCTTT. Its protein product is CASSLIHHTEAFF.

This clonotype was counted a few times. V gene TRBV5-6 combines with J gene TRBJ2-7; D call uncertain. The CDR3 extends over 19 amino acids. CDR1 is SGHDT and CDR2 is YYEEEE in the germline V gene. V lost 2 bases to trimming and J lost 2 bases, with 26 bases between them. CDR3 nucleotide sequence: TGTGCCAGCAGCTTCGGACCCGATAAGAACAGACCGAAGACCTACGAGCAGTACTTC. It specifies CASSFGPDKNRPKTYEQYF.

This clonotype was seen a few times. This rearrangement joins TRBV7-3 to TRBJ2-1; TRBD2 matches 14 bases. J was trimmed by 9 bases and V by 4 bases; bases with no gene match: 11. The V gene's germline CDR1 is SGHTA and CDR2 FQGTGA. CDR3 length: 17 residues. The CDR3 reads CASSSTPGLAGAGEQFF. CDR3 in DNA: TGTGCCAGCAGCTCCACCCCGGGACTAGCGGGAGCGGGTGAGCAGTTCTTC.

This sequence joins TRBV10-3 and TRBJ1-2; possibly TRBD1 for D (5 bases). CDR3 length: 12 residues. Germline loops: CDR1 ENHRY, CDR2 SYGVKD. V was cut by 6 bases and J by 8 bases, with 13 bases left in between. CDR3 DNA: TGTGCCATCAGCGGGACCGACGGGGGCTACACCTTC. This encodes CAISGTDGGYTF.

This clonotype was recorded a few times. The chain joins TRBV5-6 to TRBJ1-2, with 11 nucleotides matching TRBD1. V lost 3 bases and J lost 1; bases outside the gene matches: 5. The CDR3 has 16 amino acids. Germline loops: CDR1 SGHDT, CDR2 YYEEEE. The CDR3 protein is CASSSRDRGSNYGYTF. In DNA form, the CDR3 reads TGTGCCAGCAGCTCACGGGACAGGGGGAGTAACTATGGCTACACCTTC.

The V gene is TRBV14, the J gene TRBJ2-2; 9 positions agree with TRBD1. The V and J ends lost 2 bases and 9 bases, in that order; junction bases with no gene match: 7. In germline, CDR1 is SGHDN, CDR2 FVKESK. The CDR3 is made up of 15 amino acids. Here the CDR3 DNA reads TGTGCCAGCAGCCAAACGGGACAGGGCATCTGGGAGCTGTTTTTT. Protein: CASSQTGQGIWELFF.